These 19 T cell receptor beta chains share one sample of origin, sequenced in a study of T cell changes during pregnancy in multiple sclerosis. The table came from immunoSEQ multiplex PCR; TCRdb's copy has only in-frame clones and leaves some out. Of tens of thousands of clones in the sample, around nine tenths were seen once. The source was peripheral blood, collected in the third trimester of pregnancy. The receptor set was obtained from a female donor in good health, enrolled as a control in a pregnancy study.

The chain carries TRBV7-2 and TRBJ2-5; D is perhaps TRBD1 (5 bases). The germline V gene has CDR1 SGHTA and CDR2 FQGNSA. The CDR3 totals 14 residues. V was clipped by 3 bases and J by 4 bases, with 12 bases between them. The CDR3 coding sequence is TGTGCCAGCAGCTTCTCTTGGGGCGGAGAGACCCAGTACTTC. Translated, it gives CASSFSWGGETQYF.

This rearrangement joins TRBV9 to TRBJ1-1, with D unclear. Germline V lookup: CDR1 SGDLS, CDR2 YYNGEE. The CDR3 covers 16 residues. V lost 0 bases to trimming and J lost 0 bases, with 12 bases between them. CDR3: CASSVVADGLNTEAFF. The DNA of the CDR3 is TGTGCCAGCAGCGTAGTGGCAGACGGGTTGAACACTGAAGCTTTCTTT.

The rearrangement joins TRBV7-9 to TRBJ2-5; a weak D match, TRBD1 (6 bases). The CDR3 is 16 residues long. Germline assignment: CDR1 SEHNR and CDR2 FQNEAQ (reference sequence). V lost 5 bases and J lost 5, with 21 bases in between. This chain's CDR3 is CASSRQQQGRNETQYF. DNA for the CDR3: TGTGCCAGCAGCCGCCAGCAACAGGGTCGGAATGAGACCCAGTACTTC.

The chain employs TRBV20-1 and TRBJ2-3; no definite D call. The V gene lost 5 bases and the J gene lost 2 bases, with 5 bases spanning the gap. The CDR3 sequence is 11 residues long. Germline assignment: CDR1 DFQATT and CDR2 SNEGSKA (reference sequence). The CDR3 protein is CSAGPTDTQYF. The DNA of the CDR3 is TGCAGTGCTGGGCCCACAGATACGCAGTATTTT.

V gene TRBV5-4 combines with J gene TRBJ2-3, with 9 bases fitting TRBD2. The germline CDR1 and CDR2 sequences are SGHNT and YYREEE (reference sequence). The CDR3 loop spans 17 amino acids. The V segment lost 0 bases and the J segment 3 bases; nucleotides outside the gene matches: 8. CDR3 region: CASSLGLAGVGTDTQYF. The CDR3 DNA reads TGTGCCAGCAGCTTGGGATTAGCGGGGGTGGGGACAGATACGCAGTATTTT.

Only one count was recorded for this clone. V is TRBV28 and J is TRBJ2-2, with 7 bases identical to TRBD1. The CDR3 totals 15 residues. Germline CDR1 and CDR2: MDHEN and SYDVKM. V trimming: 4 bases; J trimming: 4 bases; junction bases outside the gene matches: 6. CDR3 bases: TGTGCCAGCAGTTCGGGACAGATCGGCACCGGGGAGCTGTTTTTT. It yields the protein CASSSGQIGTGELFF.

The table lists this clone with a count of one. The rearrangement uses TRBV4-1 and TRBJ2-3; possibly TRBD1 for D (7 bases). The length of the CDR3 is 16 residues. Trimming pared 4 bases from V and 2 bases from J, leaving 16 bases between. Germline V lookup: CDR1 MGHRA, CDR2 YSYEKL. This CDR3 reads CASSPRGTDYTDTQYF. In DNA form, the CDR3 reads TGCGCCAGCAGCCCCAGGGGGACGGACTACACAGATACGCAGTATTTT.

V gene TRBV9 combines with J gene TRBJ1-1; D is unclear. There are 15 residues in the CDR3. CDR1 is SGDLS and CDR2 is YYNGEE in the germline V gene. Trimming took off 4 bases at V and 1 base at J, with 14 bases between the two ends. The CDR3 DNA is TGTGCCAGCAGCCCGAGTCGGGCGGGGAACACTGAAGCTTTCTTT. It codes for CASSPSRAGNTEAFF.

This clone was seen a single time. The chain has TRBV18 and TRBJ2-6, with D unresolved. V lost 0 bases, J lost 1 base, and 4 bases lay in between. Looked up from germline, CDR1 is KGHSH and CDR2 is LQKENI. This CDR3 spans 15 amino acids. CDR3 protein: CASSPPTSGANVLTF. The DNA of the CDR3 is TGTGCCAGCTCACCACCGACATCTGGGGCCAACGTCCTGACTTTC.

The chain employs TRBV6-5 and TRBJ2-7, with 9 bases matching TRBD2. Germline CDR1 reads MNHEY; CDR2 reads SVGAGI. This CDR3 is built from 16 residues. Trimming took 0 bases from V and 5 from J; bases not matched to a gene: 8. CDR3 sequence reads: CASSYSLLAGRNEQYF. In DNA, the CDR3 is TGTGCCAGCAGTTACTCCCTCCTAGCGGGAAGGAACGAGCAGTACTTC.

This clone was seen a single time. The CDR3 sequence is CASSEAEGRNTEAFF. The DNA of the CDR3 is TGTGCCAGCAGTGAAGCGGAGGGCAGGAACACTGAAGCTTTCTTT. This rearrangement joins TRBV2 to TRBJ1-1, with D unclear. The V end was cut by 0 bases, the J end by 1 base, with 9 bases between. Germline V gives CDR1 SNHLY, CDR2 FYNNEI. This CDR3 has 15 amino acids.

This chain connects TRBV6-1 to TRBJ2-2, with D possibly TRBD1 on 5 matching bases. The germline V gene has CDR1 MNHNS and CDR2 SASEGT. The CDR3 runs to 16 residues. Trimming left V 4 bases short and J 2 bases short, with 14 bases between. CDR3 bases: TGTGCCAGCAGTGTACGCCAGGGAACCAACACCGGGGAGCTGTTTTTT. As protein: CASSVRQGTNTGELFF.

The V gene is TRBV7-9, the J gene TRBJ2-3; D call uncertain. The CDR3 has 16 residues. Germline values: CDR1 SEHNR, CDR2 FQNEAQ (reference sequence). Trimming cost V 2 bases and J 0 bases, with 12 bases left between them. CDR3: CASSLSSSTSTDTQYF. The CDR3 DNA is TGTGCCAGCAGCTTAAGTAGCAGCACTAGCACAGATACGCAGTATTTT. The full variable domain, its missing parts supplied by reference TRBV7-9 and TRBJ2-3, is DTGVSQNPRHKITKRGQNVTFRCDPISEHNRLYWYRQTLGQGPEFLTYFQNEAQLEKSRLLSDRFSAERPKGSFSTLEIQRTEQGDSAMYLCASSLSSSTSTDTQYFGPGTRLTVL.

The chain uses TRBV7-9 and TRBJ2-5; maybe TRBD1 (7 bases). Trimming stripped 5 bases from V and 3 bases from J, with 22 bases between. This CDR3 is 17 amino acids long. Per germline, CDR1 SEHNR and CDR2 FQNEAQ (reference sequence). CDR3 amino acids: CASSPHPDDREEETQYF. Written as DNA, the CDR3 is TGTGCCAGCAGCCCTCACCCCGACGACAGGGAGGAAGAGACCCAGTACTTC.

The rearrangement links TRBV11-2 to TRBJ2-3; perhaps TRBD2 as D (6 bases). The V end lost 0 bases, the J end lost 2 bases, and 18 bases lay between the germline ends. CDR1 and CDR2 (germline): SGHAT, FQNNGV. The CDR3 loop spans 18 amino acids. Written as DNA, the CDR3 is TGTGCCAGCAGCTTAGATCTTGGGGGAGGTCGTTTCACAGATACGCAGTATTTT. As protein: CASSLDLGGGRFTDTQYF. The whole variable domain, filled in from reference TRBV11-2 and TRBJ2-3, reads EAGVAQSPRYKIIEKRQSVAFWCNPISGHATLYWYQQILGQGPKLLIQFQNNGVVDDSQLPKDRFSAERLKGVDSTLKIQPAKLEDSAVYLCASSLDLGGGRFTDTQYFGPGTRLTVL.

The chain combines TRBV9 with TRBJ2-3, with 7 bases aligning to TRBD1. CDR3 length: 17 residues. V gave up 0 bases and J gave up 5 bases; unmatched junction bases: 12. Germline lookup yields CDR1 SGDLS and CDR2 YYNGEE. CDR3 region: CASSVGTSQGVGDTQYF. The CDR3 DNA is TGTGCCAGCAGCGTAGGTACATCGCAGGGGGTTGGAGATACGCAGTATTTT.

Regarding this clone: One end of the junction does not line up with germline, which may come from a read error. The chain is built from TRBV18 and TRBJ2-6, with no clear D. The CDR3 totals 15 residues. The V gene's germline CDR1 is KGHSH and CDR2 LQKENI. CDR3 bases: TGTGCCGGCTCACCCTTAATCTCTGGGGCCAACGTCCTGACTTTC. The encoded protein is CAGSPLISGANVLTF.

Here the CDR3 reads CASGFGQGTTLNTIYF. The CDR3 nucleotides are TGTGCTAGTGGTTTCGGACAGGGTACCACGTTAAACACCATATATTTT. V and J are TRBV12-5 and TRBJ1-3, with 8 nucleotides matching TRBD1. V lost 3 bases, J lost 6 bases, and 10 bases stayed unmatched. Germline assignment: CDR1 LGHNT and CDR2 FRNRAP. The CDR3 contains 16 residues. The variable domain in full, with the rest retrieved from reference TRBV12-5 and TRBJ1-3, is DARVTQTPRHKVTEMGQEVTMRCQPILGHNTVFWYRQTMMQGLELLAYFRNRAPLDDSGMPKDRFSAEMPDATLATLKIQPSEPRDSAVYFCASGFGQGTTLNTIYFGEGSWLTVV.

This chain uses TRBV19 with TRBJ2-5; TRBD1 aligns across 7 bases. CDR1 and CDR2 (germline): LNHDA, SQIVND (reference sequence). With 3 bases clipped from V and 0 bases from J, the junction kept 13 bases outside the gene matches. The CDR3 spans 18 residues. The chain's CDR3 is CASSMRGGGQTYQETQYF. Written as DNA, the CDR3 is TGTGCCAGTAGTATGCGCGGTGGGGGACAGACTTACCAAGAGACCCAGTACTTC.